A single sample is the source of the 23 T cell receptor beta chains below, sequenced in a study of memory CD4+ T cells and cytomegalovirus serostatus. Single viable CD3+CD4+CD8-CD45RO+ cells were sorted as the memory CD4+ T cells. Libraries were prepared by immunoSEQ multiplex PCR; TCRdb keeps only in-frame clonotypes and omits some of them. In the table there are about 38,000 clones, 70% to 85% of which are singletons. Sequencing input: memory CD4+ T cells from blood. These receptors were obtained from an adult in good health and CMV-seropositive.

This chain connects TRBV18 to TRBJ1-2, with D maybe TRBD1 (6 bases). The CDR3 is 13 residues long. V was clipped by 4 bases and J by 2 bases, with 8 bases between them. In germline, CDR1 is KGHSH, CDR2 LQKENI. This chain's CDR3 is CASSRDNNYGYTF. As DNA, the CDR3 is TGTGCCAGCTCACGGGACAACAACTATGGCTACACCTTC.

This chain uses TRBV5-1 with TRBJ2-7, with D possibly matching TRBD1 (5 bases). The CDR3 covers 14 residues. Deletions cut 1 base from V and 3 bases from J, with 11 bases between. The germline V gene has CDR1 SGHRS and CDR2 YFSETQ. This CDR3 reads CASSLQGADYEQYF. The CDR3 DNA follows: TGCGCCAGCAGCTTGCAGGGTGCAGACTACGAGCAGTACTTC.

J is TRBJ2-3 and V is TRBV7-2; D gene ambiguous. In germline, CDR1 is SGHTA, CDR2 FQGNSA. The V and J ends lost 6 bases and 4 bases respectively, with 11 bases between them. The length of the CDR3 is 13 residues. CDR3 sequence reads: CASRTGPPDTQYF. CDR3 DNA sequence: TGTGCCAGCAGAACCGGACCGCCAGATACGCAGTATTTT.

The chain employs TRBV2 and TRBJ1-3; 7 nucleotides match TRBD1. Trimming took 7 bases from V and 2 from J; bases not matched to a gene: 5. Germline values: CDR1 SNHLY, CDR2 FYNNEI. CDR3 length equals 14 residues. The chain's CDR3 is CASIRQGAGNTIYF. Written as DNA, the CDR3 is TGTGCCAGCATTAGACAGGGAGCTGGAAACACCATATATTTT.

J is TRBJ2-1 and V is TRBV4-2; a possible D gene is TRBD2 (7 bases). With 4 bases removed from V and 3 bases from J, the gap between germline ends came to 19 bases. The germline V gene has CDR1 LGHNA and CDR2 YNFKEQ. CDR3 length equals 17 residues. The CDR3 DNA is TGTGCCAGCAGCCCCATGGGGAGGGGGGAGCGCTACAATGAGCAGTTCTTC. Protein sequence: CASSPMGRGERYNEQFF.

In its sample, this clone ranks as medium-sized (0.01 to 0.1%). The V gene is TRBV21-1, the J gene TRBJ2-3; the table assigns TRBD1, which was not confirmed against the DNA. TRBV21-1 is a pseudogene locus. The CDR3 totals 15 residues. The CDR3 loop reads CASSKDRERTDTQYF. CDR3 bases: TGTGCCAGCAGCAAGGACAGGGAAAGGACAGATACGCAGTATTTT.

The rearrangement uses TRBV10-3 and TRBJ2-5; unclear D gene. V was clipped by 0 bases and J by 2 bases, with 1 base between them. The CDR3 length is 12 residues. The germline V gene has CDR1 ENHRY and CDR2 SYGVKD. As DNA, the CDR3 is TGTGCCATCAGTGAGTCTCAAGAGACCCAGTACTTC. Protein product: CAISESQETQYF.

The chain links TRBV29-1 to TRBJ2-1, with D maybe TRBD2 (5 bases). The CDR3 contains 13 residues. The germline CDR1 and CDR2 sequences are SQVTM and ANQGSEA. V lost 0 bases and J lost 9, with 12 bases in between. The CDR3 DNA follows: TGCAGCGTTGAAGATCCGGGGTTTGTTGAGCAGTTCTTC. Amino acids: CSVEDPGFVEQFF.

The chain uses TRBV7-2 and TRBJ2-5; 11 bases map to TRBD2. The CDR3 consists of 17 residues. Trimming removed 5 bases from V and 1 base from J; junction bases left unmatched: 9. Germline-derived CDR1 and CDR2 are SGHTA and FQGNSA. CDR3 coding DNA: TGTGCCAGCAGCGCCCCTAGCGGGGGGCCAAGCCAAGAGACCCAGTACTTC. It is translated as CASSAPSGGPSQETQYF.

J is TRBJ1-5 and V is TRBV21-1; TRBD1 is the table's D call and was not checked against the DNA. TRBV21-1 is classified as a pseudogene. The CDR3 loop spans 13 amino acids. CDR3 region: CASTQNSNQPQHF. Here the CDR3 DNA reads TGTGCCAGCACTCAGAATAGCAATCAGCCCCAGCATTTT.

This clone was detected only once. The chain links TRBV6-1 to TRBJ1-2; 7 positions match TRBD1. J lost 3 bases, V lost 7 bases, and 11 bases had no gene match. The CDR3 covers 15 residues. CDR1 is MNHNS, CDR2 SASEGT, per germline. The CDR3 DNA follows: TGTGCCAGCAAAGAACCAGGACAGGAGTACTATGGCTACACCTTC. Its translation: CASKEPGQEYYGYTF.

The CDR3 region has the DNA TGTGCCAGTAGTGAATCTGGGGCCAACGTCCTGACTTTC. As protein: CASSESGANVLTF. This chain connects TRBV19 to TRBJ2-6, with D unresolved. The germline V and J ends were trimmed by 5 bases and 1 base, with 3 bases remaining between them. The CDR3 has 13 residues. Germline assignment: CDR1 LNHDA and CDR2 SQIVND (reference sequence).

This chain joins TRBV5-1 and TRBJ2-5; maybe TRBD1 (6 bases). This CDR3 spans 14 amino acids. Germline V lookup: CDR1 SGHRS, CDR2 YFSETQ. With 7 bases removed from V and 5 bases from J, the gap between germline ends came to 18 bases. CDR3 in DNA: TGCGCCAGCGAACAGGGATCGGTCCAGGAGACCCAGTACTTC. Amino acid sequence: CASEQGSVQETQYF.

This chain's CDR3 is CAISPSTVNKGQSRHTGELFF. The CDR3 region has the DNA TGTGCCATCAGTCCCTCGACAGTGAACAAAGGGCAAAGCCGACACACCGGGGAGCTGTTTTTT. The chain recombines TRBV10-3 with TRBJ2-2; D is possibly TRBD1 (5 bases). The CDR3 runs 21 residues. V was pared by 5 bases and J by 3 bases, with 31 bases between. Germline assignment: CDR1 ENHRY and CDR2 SYGVKD.

The V and J genes are TRBV4-3 and TRBJ2-3, with TRBD2 identical over 9 bases. V lost 0 bases to trimming and J lost 4 bases; unmatched junction nucleotides: 8. Germline-derived CDR1 and CDR2 are LGHNA and YSLEER. CDR3 length equals 17 residues. The CDR3 reads CASSQDGAGGGADTQYF. The CDR3 coding sequence is TGCGCCAGCAGCCAAGATGGGGCGGGAGGGGGGGCAGATACGCAGTATTTT.

This clone was counted only a few times. The chain combines TRBV6-1 with TRBJ1-6; 7 nucleotides match TRBD1. Germline assignment: CDR1 MNHNS and CDR2 SASEGT. V was clipped by 6 bases and J by 7 bases; unmatched bases: 3. This CDR3 has 13 amino acids. The CDR3 reads CASRRGQNSPLHF. CDR3 sequence (DNA): TGTGCCAGCAGGAGGGGACAGAATTCACCCCTCCACTTT.

In its sample, this clone was seen once. This sequence joins TRBV19 and TRBJ2-2; D is unclear. The V gene's germline CDR1 is LNHDA and CDR2 SQIVND (reference sequence). V lost 5 bases and J 0 bases, leaving 19 bases between the germline ends. The CDR3 totals 18 residues. CDR3 nucleotide sequence: TGTGCCAGTAGTTCGCAAGTGAGCTTCGGCTCGAACACCGGGGAGCTGTTTTTT. It yields the protein CASSSQVSFGSNTGELFF.

On this clone: One end of the junction does not line up with germline, which may come from a read error. The chain has TRBV19 and TRBJ2-1; D may be TRBD1 (5 bases). This CDR3 contains 15 residues. Germline assignment: CDR1 LNHDA and CDR2 SQIVND (reference sequence). In DNA form, the CDR3 reads TGTGCCAGTAGAATAGGGGCAGGTCCCAGGGCTGAGCAGTTCTTC. Translating it yields CASRIGAGPRAEQFF. Looking up the rest from reference TRBV19 and TRBJ2-1 gives the full variable domain: DGGITQSPKYLFRKEGQNVTLSCEQNLNHDAMYWYRQDPGQGLRLIYYSQIVNDFQKGDIAEGYSVSREKKESFPLTVTSAQKNPTAFYLCASRIGAGPRAEQFFGPGTRLTVL.

This chain connects TRBV10-3 to TRBJ2-1; D unresolved. The germline V and J ends were trimmed by 3 bases and 2 bases, with 5 bases remaining between them. The CDR3 contains 13 residues. Germline V gives CDR1 ENHRY, CDR2 SYGVKD. Here the CDR3 reads CAISDPAYNEQFF. The CDR3 DNA reads TGTGCCATCAGTGACCCCGCCTACAATGAGCAGTTCTTC.

The V and J genes are TRBV5-4 and TRBJ2-2; D is unresolved. The germline CDR1 and CDR2 sequences are SGHNT and YYREEE (reference sequence). This CDR3 is 13 amino acids long. The V end was cut by 2 bases, the J end by 0 bases, with 2 bases between. The CDR3 DNA reads TGTGCCAGCAGCTTCCCGAACACCGGGGAGCTGTTTTTT. This gives the protein CASSFPNTGELFF.

The chain employs TRBV6-6 and TRBJ1-3; D uncertain. Germline-derived CDR1 and CDR2 are MNHNY and SVGAGI (reference sequence). Trimming left V 6 bases short and J 0 bases short, with 12 bases between. The CDR3 is made up of 15 amino acids. The CDR3 region has the DNA TGTGCCAGCAGACCCGTGGCCTACTCTGGAAACACCATATATTTT. Translated, it gives CASRPVAYSGNTIYF.

This chain connects TRBV5-4 to TRBJ2-5; the D gene is possibly TRBD2 (7 bases). V shed 0 bases and J shed 5 bases, with 11 bases lying between them. Per the germline V gene, CDR1 is SGHNT and CDR2 is YYREEE (reference sequence). The CDR3 runs 14 residues. The chain's CDR3 is CASSLAGGGETQYF. CDR3 coding DNA: TGTGCCAGCAGCTTGGCGGGGGGCGGGGAGACCCAGTACTTC.

The CDR3 region has the DNA TGTGCCAGCACCCGACAGGGAGGTCAGCCCCAGCATTTT. Translating gives CASTRQGGQPQHF. This rearrangement joins TRBV2 to TRBJ1-5; TRBD1 matches 7 bases. Per the germline V gene, CDR1 is SNHLY and CDR2 is FYNNEI. With 7 bases clipped from V and 6 bases from J, the junction kept 6 bases outside the gene matches. The CDR3 has 13 residues.